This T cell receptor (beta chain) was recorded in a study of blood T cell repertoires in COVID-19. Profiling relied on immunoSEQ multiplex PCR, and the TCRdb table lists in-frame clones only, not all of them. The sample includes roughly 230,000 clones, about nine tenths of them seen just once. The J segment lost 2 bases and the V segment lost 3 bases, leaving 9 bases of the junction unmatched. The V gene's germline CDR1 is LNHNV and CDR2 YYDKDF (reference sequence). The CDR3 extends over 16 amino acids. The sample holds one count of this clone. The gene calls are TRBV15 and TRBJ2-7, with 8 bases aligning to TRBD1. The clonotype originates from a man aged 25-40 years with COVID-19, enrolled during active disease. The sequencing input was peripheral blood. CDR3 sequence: CATSRGPGTGAYEQYF. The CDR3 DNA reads TGTGCCACCAGCAGGGGACCCGGGACAGGAGCCTACGAGCAGTACTTC.